The present T cell receptor (beta chain) was sequenced within a study of blood T cell repertoires in COVID-19. Assay: immunoSEQ multiplex PCR; the TCRdb copy retains only in-frame clones and omits some. The top ten hold 0.62% of the sample, which has about 190,000 clones, around 87% seen once. The clonotype comes from a man aged 45 to 65 with acute or convalescent COVID-19. Sequencing was carried out using peripheral blood.

The CDR3: CASSSTSGDLDTQYF. The CDR3 bases are TGTGCCAGCAGCTCGACTAGCGGGGACTTGGATACGCAGTATTTT. V usage is TRBV7-8 and J usage is TRBJ2-3; 11 bases align to TRBD2. The J segment lost 6 bases and the V segment lost 4 bases, leaving 6 bases of the junction unmatched. The V gene's germline CDR1 is SGHVS and CDR2 FQNEAQ. This CDR3 region has 15 residues. Combining the CDR3 with reference TRBV7-8 and TRBJ2-3 gives the whole variable domain GAGVSQSPRYKVAKRGQDVALRCDPISGHVSLFWYQQALGQGPEFLTYFQNEAQLDKSGLPSDRFFAERPEGSVSTLKIQRTQQEDSAVYLCASSSTSGDLDTQYFGPGTRLTVL.